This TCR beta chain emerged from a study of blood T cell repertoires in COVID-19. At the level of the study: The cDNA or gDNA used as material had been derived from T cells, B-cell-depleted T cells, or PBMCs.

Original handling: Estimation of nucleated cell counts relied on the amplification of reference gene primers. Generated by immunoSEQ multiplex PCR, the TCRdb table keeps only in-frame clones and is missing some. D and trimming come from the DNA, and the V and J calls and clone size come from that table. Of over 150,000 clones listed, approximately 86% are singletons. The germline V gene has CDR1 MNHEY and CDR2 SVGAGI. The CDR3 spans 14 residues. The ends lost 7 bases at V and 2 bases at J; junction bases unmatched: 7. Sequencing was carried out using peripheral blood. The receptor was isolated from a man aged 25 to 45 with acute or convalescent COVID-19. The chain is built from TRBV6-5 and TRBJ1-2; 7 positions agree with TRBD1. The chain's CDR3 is CASMGQILNYGYTF. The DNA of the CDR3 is TGTGCCAGCATGGGACAGATTCTAAACTATGGCTACACCTTC.